The present TCR beta chain was sequenced within a study of monozygotic twins with inflammatory bowel disease. Each CDR3 protein gets one entry in TCRdb, which reprocessed the 5' RACE reads and gives no DNA. This table holds roughly 170,000 distinct CDR3 sequences. The V gene's germline CDR1 is SGDLS and CDR2 YYNGEE. The CDR3 is 14 amino acids. The chain uses TRBV9 and TRBJ1-1; with no DNA, the TCRdb D assignment of TRBD1 cannot be verified. The receptor comes from a human donor with ulcerative colitis or Crohn's disease, or a healthy co-twin of an affected twin (not recorded which). Sequencing used blood. The CDR3 loop is CASSVGGLGTEAFF.